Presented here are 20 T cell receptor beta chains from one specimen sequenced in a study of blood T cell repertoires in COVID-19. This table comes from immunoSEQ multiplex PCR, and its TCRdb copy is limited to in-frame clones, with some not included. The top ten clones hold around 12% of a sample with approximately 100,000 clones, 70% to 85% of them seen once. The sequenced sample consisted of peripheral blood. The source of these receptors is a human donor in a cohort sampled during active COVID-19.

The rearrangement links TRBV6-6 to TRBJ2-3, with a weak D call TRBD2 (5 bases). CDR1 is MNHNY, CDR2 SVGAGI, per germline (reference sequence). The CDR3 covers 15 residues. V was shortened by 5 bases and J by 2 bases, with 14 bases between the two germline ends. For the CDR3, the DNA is TGTGCCAGCAGTCCCGCACGGGGAATCACAGATACGCAGTATTTT. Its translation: CASSPARGITDTQYF.

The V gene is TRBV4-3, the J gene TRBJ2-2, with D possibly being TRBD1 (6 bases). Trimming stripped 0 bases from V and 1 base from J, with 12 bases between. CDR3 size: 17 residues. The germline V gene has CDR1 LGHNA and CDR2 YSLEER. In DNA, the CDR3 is TGCGCCAGCAGCCAAGATAGATCCAGGGGGAACACCGGGGAGCTGTTTTTT. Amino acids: CASSQDRSRGNTGELFF.

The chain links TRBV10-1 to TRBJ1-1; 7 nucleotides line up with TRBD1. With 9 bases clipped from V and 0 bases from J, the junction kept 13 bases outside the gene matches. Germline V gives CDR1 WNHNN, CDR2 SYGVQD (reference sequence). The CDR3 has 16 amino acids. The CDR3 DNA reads TGCGCCAGTGCGGAATCGGAGGACAGGTTGAACACTGAAGCTTTCTTT. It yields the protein CASAESEDRLNTEAFF.

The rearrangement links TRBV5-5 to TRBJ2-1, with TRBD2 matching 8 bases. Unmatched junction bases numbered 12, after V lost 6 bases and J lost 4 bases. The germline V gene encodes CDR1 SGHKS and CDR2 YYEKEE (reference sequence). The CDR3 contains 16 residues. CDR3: CASNPGGGTTYNEQFF. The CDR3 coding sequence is TGTGCCAGCAACCCAGGCGGGGGGACTACTTACAATGAGCAGTTCTTC. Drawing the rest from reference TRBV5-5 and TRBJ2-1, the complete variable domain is DAGVTQSPTHLIKTRGQQVTLRCSPISGHKSVSWYQQVLGQGPQFIFQYYEKEERGRGNFPDRFSARQFPNYSSELNVNALLLGDSALYLCASNPGGGTTYNEQFFGPGTRLTVL.

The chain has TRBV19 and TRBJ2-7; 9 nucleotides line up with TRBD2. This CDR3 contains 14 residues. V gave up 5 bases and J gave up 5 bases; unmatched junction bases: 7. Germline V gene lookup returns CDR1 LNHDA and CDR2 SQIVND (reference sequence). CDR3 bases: TGTGCCAGTAGTTGGACTAGCGACCACAACGAGCAGTACTTC. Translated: CASSWTSDHNEQYF.

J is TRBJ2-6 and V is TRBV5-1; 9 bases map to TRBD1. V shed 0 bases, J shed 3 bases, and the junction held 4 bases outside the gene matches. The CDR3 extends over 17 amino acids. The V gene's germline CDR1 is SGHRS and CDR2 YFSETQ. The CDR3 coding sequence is TGCGCCAGCAGCTTGGAGGGACAGGGAGGTGGGGCCAACGTCCTGACTTTC. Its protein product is CASSLEGQGGGANVLTF.

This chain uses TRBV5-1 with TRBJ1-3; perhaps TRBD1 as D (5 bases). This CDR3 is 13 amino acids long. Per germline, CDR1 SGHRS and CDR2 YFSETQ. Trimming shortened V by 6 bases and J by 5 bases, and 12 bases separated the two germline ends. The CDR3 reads CASKVSGRNTIYF. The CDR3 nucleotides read TGCGCCAGCAAGGTTTCAGGGCGAAACACCATATATTTT.

The chain's CDR3 is CASSPRFRPRGDTQYF. DNA for the CDR3: TGTGCCAGCTCACCACGATTCCGACCGCGGGGAGATACGCAGTATTTT. The rearrangement joins TRBV18 to TRBJ2-3; D is possibly TRBD2 (6 bases). CDR3 length equals 16 residues. V was clipped by 1 base and J by 5 bases, with 16 bases between them. Germline loops: CDR1 KGHSH, CDR2 LQKENI.

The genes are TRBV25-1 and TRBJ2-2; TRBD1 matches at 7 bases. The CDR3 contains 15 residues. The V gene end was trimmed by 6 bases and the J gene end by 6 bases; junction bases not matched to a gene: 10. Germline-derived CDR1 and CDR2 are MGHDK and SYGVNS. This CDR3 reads CASSDREYRSGELFF. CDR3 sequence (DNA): TGTGCCAGCAGCGACAGGGAGTATCGATCCGGGGAGCTGTTTTTT. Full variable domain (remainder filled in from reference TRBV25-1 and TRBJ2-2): EADIYQTPRYLVIGTGKKITLECSQTMGHDKMYWYQQDPGMELHLIHYSYGVNSTEKGDLSSESTVSRIRTEHFPLTLESARPSHTSQYLCASSDREYRSGELFFGEGSRLTVL.

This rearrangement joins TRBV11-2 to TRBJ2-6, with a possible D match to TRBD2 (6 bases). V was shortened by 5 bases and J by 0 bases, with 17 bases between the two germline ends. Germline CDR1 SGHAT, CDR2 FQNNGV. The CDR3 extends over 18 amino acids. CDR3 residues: CASSRIRDSPSGANVLTF. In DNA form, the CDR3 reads TGTGCCAGCAGCAGAATCAGGGACTCCCCCTCTGGGGCCAACGTCCTGACTTTC.

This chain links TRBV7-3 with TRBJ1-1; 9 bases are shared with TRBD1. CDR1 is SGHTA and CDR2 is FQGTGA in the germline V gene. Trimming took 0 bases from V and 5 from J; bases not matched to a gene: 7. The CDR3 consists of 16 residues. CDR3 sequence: CASSLTGTGTVTEAFF. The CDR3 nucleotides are TGTGCCAGCAGCTTAACGGGGACAGGGACCGTGACTGAAGCTTTCTTT.

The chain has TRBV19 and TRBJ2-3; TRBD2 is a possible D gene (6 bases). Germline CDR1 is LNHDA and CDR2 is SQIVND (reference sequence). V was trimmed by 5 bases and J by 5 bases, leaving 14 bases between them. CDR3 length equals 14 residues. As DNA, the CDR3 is TGTGCCAGTAGTGGGGGGACTCAAGGAGATACGCAGTATTTT. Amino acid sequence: CASSGGTQGDTQYF.

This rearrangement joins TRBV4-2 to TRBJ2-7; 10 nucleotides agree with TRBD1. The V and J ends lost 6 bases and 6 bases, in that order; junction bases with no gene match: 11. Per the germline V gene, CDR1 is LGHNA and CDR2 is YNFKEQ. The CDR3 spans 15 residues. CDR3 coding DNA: TGTGCCAGCAGTGAGGTCGGGACAGGGGTTAGCGAGCAGTACTTC. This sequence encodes CASSEVGTGVSEQYF.

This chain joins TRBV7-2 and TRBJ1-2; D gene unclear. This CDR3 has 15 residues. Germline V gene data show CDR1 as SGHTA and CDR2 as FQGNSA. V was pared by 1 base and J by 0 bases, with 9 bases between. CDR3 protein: CASSLGRASNYGYTF. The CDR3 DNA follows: TGTGCCAGCAGCTTAGGTAGAGCCTCTAACTATGGCTACACCTTC.

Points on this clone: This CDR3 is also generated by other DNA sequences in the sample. The CDR3 region has the DNA TGCAGTGCTCTTAGCTCCTACGAGCAGTACTTC. Translation: CSALSSYEQYF. J is TRBJ2-7 and V is TRBV20-1; no clear D. The V end was cut by 5 bases, the J end by 0 bases, with 5 bases between. This CDR3 contains 11 residues. Germline CDR1 is DFQATT and CDR2 is SNEGSKA (reference sequence).

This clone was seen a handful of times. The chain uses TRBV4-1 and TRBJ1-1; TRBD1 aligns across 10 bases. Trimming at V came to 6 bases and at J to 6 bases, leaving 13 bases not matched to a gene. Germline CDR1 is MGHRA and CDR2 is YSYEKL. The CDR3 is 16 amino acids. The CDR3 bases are TGCGCCAGCAGTCATAGACAGGGGGCCTTTGAGGCTGAAGCTTTCTTT. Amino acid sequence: CASSHRQGAFEAEAFF.

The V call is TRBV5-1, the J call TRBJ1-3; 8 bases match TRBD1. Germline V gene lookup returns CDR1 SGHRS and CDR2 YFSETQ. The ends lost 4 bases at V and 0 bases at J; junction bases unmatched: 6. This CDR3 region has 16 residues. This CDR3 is CASSTSGGFSGNTIYF. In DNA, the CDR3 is TGCGCCAGCAGCACTTCAGGGGGCTTCTCTGGAAACACCATATATTTT.

The CDR3 protein is CATSVRAGGETQYF. In DNA form, the CDR3 reads TGTGCCACCAGCGTCCGAGCGGGAGGGGAGACCCAGTACTTC. The chain has TRBV15 and TRBJ2-5; 10 bases are shared with TRBD2. CDR3 length: 14 residues. V lost 5 bases to trimming and J lost 5 bases; unmatched junction nucleotides: 5. CDR1 and CDR2 from the germline V gene are LNHNV and YYDKDF (reference sequence).

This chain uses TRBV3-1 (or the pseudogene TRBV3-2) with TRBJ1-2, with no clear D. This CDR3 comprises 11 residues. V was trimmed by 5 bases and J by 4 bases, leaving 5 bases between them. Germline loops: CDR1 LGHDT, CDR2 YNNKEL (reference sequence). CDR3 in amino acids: CASSYSYGYTF. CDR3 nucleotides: TGTGCCAGCAGCTACAGCTATGGCTACACCTTC.

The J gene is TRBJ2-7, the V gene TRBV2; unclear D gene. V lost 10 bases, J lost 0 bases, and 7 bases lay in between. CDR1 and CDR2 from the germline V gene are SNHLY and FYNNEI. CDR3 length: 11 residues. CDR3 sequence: CATSYSYEQYF. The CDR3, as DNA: TGTGCCACCTCCTACTCCTACGAGCAGTACTTC. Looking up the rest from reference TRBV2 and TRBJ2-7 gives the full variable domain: EPEVTQTPSHQVTQMGQEVILRCVPISNHLYFYWYRQILGQKVEFLVSFYNNEISEKSEIFDDQFSVERPDGSNFTLKIRSTKLEDSAMYFCATSYSYEQYFGPGTRLTVT.